The present TCR beta chain was sequenced within a study of blood T cell repertoires in COVID-19. The wider study: Donors in the United States, Italy and Spain gave samples during acute or convalescent COVID-19.

The table came from immunoSEQ multiplex PCR; TCRdb's copy has only in-frame clones and leaves some out. The table records roughly 190,000 clones, around nine tenths of them present only once. V lost 6 bases and J 5 bases, leaving 26 bases between the germline ends. This CDR3 has 16 amino acids. CDR1 and CDR2 (germline): SQVTM, ANQGSEA. The V gene is TRBV29-1, the J gene TRBJ2-7; D is possibly TRBD2 (5 bases). Input material: peripheral blood. This TCR came from a man aged 35-49 years with active or convalescent COVID-19. The CDR3 sequence: CSVVDPRRGRPNEQYF. In DNA form, the CDR3 reads TGCAGCGTCGTTGACCCCCGTCGGGGTCGCCCTAACGAGCAGTACTTC.